A single sample gave rise to the 28 T cell receptor beta chains below, sequenced in a study of cytomegalovirus exposure and HLA in healthy donors. The PCR ran on 60 Vbeta and 13 Jbeta primers. The repertoire was sequenced with immunoSEQ multiplex PCR; TCRdb's copy has only in-frame clones and lacks some. Of 100,000 to 150,000 clones listed, more than 75% are singletons. The material sequenced was PBMCs. These receptors came from a man aged 25 to 40 in good health and CMV-seropositive.

The chain joins TRBV6-4 to TRBJ2-3, with TRBD2 matching 7 bases. The CDR3 covers 15 residues. The trim removed 6 bases at V and 3 bases at J, leaving 9 bases unmatched. Germline V lookup: CDR1 MRHNA, CDR2 SNTAGT. CDR3 sequence reads: CASRGRENGTDTQYF. In nucleotides, the CDR3 is TGTGCCAGCAGAGGGCGGGAGAATGGGACAGATACGCAGTATTTT.

This chain links TRBV5-1 with TRBJ2-6; 7 bases align to TRBD2. The CDR3 contains 13 residues. Germline CDR1 is SGHRS and CDR2 is YFSETQ. The CDR3 DNA reads as TGCGCGGGGAGGGAGGCTGGGGCCAACGTCCTGACTTTC. This encodes CAGREAGANVLTF.

This chain joins TRBV30 and TRBJ1-1; D might be TRBD1 (6 bases). The germline V gene encodes CDR1 GTSNPN and CDR2 SVGIG (reference sequence). The CDR3 totals 12 residues. V was shortened by 0 bases and J by 6 bases, with 8 bases between the two germline ends. The CDR3 loop reads CAWSVGGPEAFF. The CDR3 nucleotides are TGTGCCTGGAGTGTTGGGGGCCCTGAAGCTTTCTTT. The full variable domain, in which reference TRBV30 and TRBJ1-1 provide the parts outside the CDR3, is SQTIHQWPATLVQPVGSPLSLECTVEGTSNPNLYWYRQAAGRGLQLLFYSVGIGQISSEVPQNLSASRPQDRQFILSSKKLLLSDSGFYLCAWSVGGPEAFFGQGTRLTVV.

This clone was detected only once. V and J are TRBV10-3 and TRBJ2-3; 8 nucleotides align to TRBD2. This CDR3 is 14 amino acids long. The ends lost 9 bases at V and 3 bases at J; junction bases unmatched: 8. Germline-derived CDR1 and CDR2 are ENHRY and SYGVKD. CDR3 in amino acids: CAIRETGGTDTQYF. The CDR3 nucleotides are TGTGCCATTCGCGAAACGGGAGGGACAGATACGCAGTATTTT.

The chain carries TRBV7-6 and TRBJ2-1; D remains ambiguous. Per the germline V gene, CDR1 is SGHVS and CDR2 is FNYEAQ. This CDR3 comprises 15 residues. Trimming removed 4 bases from V and 9 bases from J, with 19 bases in between. CDR3 DNA sequence: TGTGCCAGCAGCTCCCCCCCTGCGCATGTTGGTGAGCAGTTCTTC. Its protein product is CASSSPPAHVGEQFF.

This rearrangement joins TRBV30 to TRBJ1-1; no clear D gene. Germline CDR1 reads GTSNPN; CDR2 reads SVGIG (reference sequence). Deletions cut 2 bases from V and 2 bases from J, with 12 bases between. The length of the CDR3 is 14 residues. CDR3 region: CAWSSLTPNTEAFF. The CDR3 nucleotides are TGTGCCTGGAGTAGCCTGACACCAAACACTGAAGCTTTCTTT. The whole variable domain, filled in from reference TRBV30 and TRBJ1-1, reads SQTIHQWPATLVQPVGSPLSLECTVEGTSNPNLYWYRQAAGRGLQLLFYSVGIGQISSEVPQNLSASRPQDRQFILSSKKLLLSDSGFYLCAWSSLTPNTEAFFGQGTRLTVV.

This clone occurred a few times. The CDR3: CATKPGTGDQETQYF. The CDR3 nucleotides are TGTGCCACAAAGCCCGGGACAGGCGACCAAGAGACCCAGTACTTC. V and J are TRBV15 and TRBJ2-5; 8 bases align to TRBD1. Germline V gene lookup returns CDR1 LNHNV and CDR2 YYDKDF (reference sequence). CDR3 size: 15 residues. After removal of 9 bases from V and 0 bases from J, the junction contained 9 bases not matched to a gene.

This clone came up a few times. The chain carries TRBV19 and TRBJ2-1, with D possibly being TRBD2 (7 bases). Germline CDR1 LNHDA, CDR2 SQIVND (reference sequence). This CDR3 is built from 15 residues. Deletions cut 7 bases from V and 12 bases from J, with 25 bases between. Here the CDR3 DNA reads TGTGCCAGTATAGGGTCGGGGGGCGGGGGCCGCAGGCAGTTCTTC. Protein: CASIGSGGGGRRQFF.

This chain uses TRBV10-2 with TRBJ2-1; the match to TRBD2 covers 12 bases. The germline V gene encodes CDR1 WSHSY and CDR2 SAAADI. The CDR3 covers 15 residues. The V and J ends lost 5 bases and 8 bases, in that order; junction bases with no gene match: 7. DNA of the CDR3: TGCGCCAGCAGTAAGACTAGCGGGAGCCTGGATGAGCAGTTCTTC. Translating gives CASSKTSGSLDEQFF.

The chain combines TRBV11-3 with TRBJ2-1, with TRBD1 matching over 7 bases. The V segment lost 5 bases and the J segment 8 bases; nucleotides outside the gene matches: 9. The CDR3 totals 14 residues. Germline values: CDR1 SGHNT, CDR2 YENEEA. The CDR3 is CASSPRQGMDEQFF. CDR3 nucleotides: TGTGCCAGCAGCCCTAGACAGGGAATGGATGAGCAGTTCTTC.

The CDR3 region is CASSRAGQGATEAFF. The DNA of the CDR3 is TGTGCCAGCAGTCGCGCGGGACAGGGGGCAACTGAAGCTTTCTTT. J is TRBJ1-1 and V is TRBV6-5, with 12 bases lining up with TRBD1. CDR1 and CDR2 (germline): MNHEY, SVGAGI. The CDR3 has 15 amino acids. The junction had 6 bases not matched to a gene; V was cut back by 5 bases and J by 5 bases.

For the CDR3, the DNA is TGCGCCAGCAGCTTGGTGAGCGGCACTGAAGCTTTCTTT. Translating it yields CASSLVSGTEAFF. The chain is built from TRBV5-1 and TRBJ1-1, with D unclear. The CDR3 has 13 residues. Germline V lookup: CDR1 SGHRS, CDR2 YFSETQ. Between the trimmed V and J ends, which lost 0 bases and 4 bases, there was a span of 7 bases.

The chain employs TRBV27 and TRBJ1-4; D unclear. This CDR3 spans 16 amino acids. The ends were cut back, 6 bases at V and 1 base at J, with 15 bases in the middle. CDR1 and CDR2 from the germline V gene are MNHEY and SMNVEV (reference sequence). CDR3 region: CASSLFGRGTNEKLFF. CDR3 DNA: TGTGCCAGCAGCCTATTTGGCCGGGGAACTAATGAAAAACTGTTTTTT.

The genes are TRBV27 and TRBJ2-2; 10 bases match TRBD1. The CDR3 sequence is 16 residues long. CDR1 and CDR2 (germline): MNHEY, SMNVEV (reference sequence). Losses at the gene ends were 3 bases for V and 7 bases for J; bases not matched to a gene: 8. The CDR3 DNA reads as TGTGCCAGCAGTTTCTCCGGGACAGGGGTAATCGGGGAGCTGTTTTTT. Residues: CASSFSGTGVIGELFF.

CDR3 sequence: CATSRVDSEQYF. The CDR3 nucleotides read TGTGCCACCAGCAGAGTTGACTCCGAGCAGTACTTC. This chain joins TRBV15 and TRBJ2-7; no definite D call. In germline, CDR1 is LNHNV, CDR2 YYDKDF (reference sequence). The length of the CDR3 is 12 residues. V shed 1 base and J shed 6 bases, with 7 bases lying between them.

The rearrangement uses TRBV28 and TRBJ2-1, with 10 bases that match TRBD2. With V trimmed by 6 bases and J by 8 bases, 10 bases remained unmatched. The CDR3 covers 15 residues. Germline V gene data show CDR1 as MDHEN and CDR2 as SYDVKM. The CDR3 protein is CASRKPSGSTHEQFF. In DNA, the CDR3 is TGTGCCAGCAGAAAACCTAGCGGGAGTACCCATGAGCAGTTCTTC.

This chain links TRBV7-9 with TRBJ2-7, with TRBD2 identical over 12 bases. The V gene's germline CDR1 is SEHNR and CDR2 FQNEAQ (reference sequence). The CDR3 loop spans 15 amino acids. The V gene end was trimmed by 3 bases and the J gene end by 4 bases; junction bases not matched to a gene: 4. CDR3 bases: TGTGCCAGCAGCTTTGCTAGCGGGAGGGCGTACGAGCAGTACTTC. It translates to CASSFASGRAYEQYF.

This chain links TRBV4-2 with TRBJ2-3; D call uncertain. Trimming pared 0 bases from V and 6 bases from J, leaving 13 bases between. This CDR3 is built from 15 residues. Germline loops: CDR1 LGHNA, CDR2 YNFKEQ. CDR3 sequence: CASSQDPYSPDTQYF. The CDR3 nucleotides are TGTGCCAGCAGCCAAGATCCCTACTCCCCGGATACGCAGTATTTT.

In its sample, this clone was seen a few times. The chain couples TRBV6-5 to TRBJ1-6, with TRBD1 identical over 7 bases. Germline lookup yields CDR1 MNHEY and CDR2 SVGAGI. V was pared by 5 bases and J by 14 bases, with 9 bases of the junction left unmatched. The CDR3 spans 13 residues. The CDR3 loop reads CASSPQGGRALHF. The CDR3 DNA reads TGTGCCAGCAGTCCTCAGGGGGGAAGGGCCCTCCACTTT.

The genes are TRBV7-2 and TRBJ2-2; 10 nucleotides match TRBD2. Germline V CDR1 and CDR2: SGHTA, FQGNSA. Trimming took 2 bases from V and 4 from J; bases not matched to a gene: 4. The CDR3 spans 16 residues. CDR3 bases: TGTGCCAGCAGCTTAAGGTCTAGCGGGAGCACCGGGGAGCTGTTTTTT. As protein: CASSLRSSGSTGELFF.

The sample holds one count of this clone. The V gene is TRBV29-1, the J gene TRBJ1-2, with TRBD1 as a possible D gene (5 bases). The CDR3 has 14 residues. Per germline, CDR1 SQVTM and CDR2 ANQGSEA. The V end lost 4 bases, the J end lost 4 bases, and 16 bases lay between the germline ends. This CDR3 is CSVASGVSRYGYTF. The CDR3 DNA sequence: TGCAGCGTTGCTTCGGGGGTATCGCGCTATGGCTACACCTTC.

In the case of this clone: Within the sample, other DNA sequences also encode this same CDR3. The chain joins TRBV11-2 to TRBJ2-1; 11 bases line up with TRBD2. This CDR3 contains 16 residues. V was pared by 5 bases and J by 7 bases, with 10 bases of the junction left unmatched. Per the germline V gene, CDR1 is SGHAT and CDR2 is FQNNGV. CDR3 in amino acids: CASSISSGRAGNEQFF. CDR3 in DNA: TGTGCCAGCAGCATAAGTAGCGGGAGGGCCGGTAATGAGCAGTTCTTC.

The rearrangement joins TRBV19 to TRBJ1-1; D is possibly TRBD1 (5 bases). V gave up 3 bases and J gave up 4 bases, with 15 bases separating them. The CDR3 is 15 amino acids. Germline CDR1 and CDR2: LNHDA and SQIVND (reference sequence). CDR3 nucleotide sequence: TGTGCCAGTAGTATCATCGGGGGGAGTACCACTGAAGCTTTCTTT. This codes for CASSIIGGSTTEAFF.

The CDR3 loop reads CASSLGAGGNQPQHF. For the CDR3, the DNA is TGCGCCAGCAGCTTGGGGGCAGGGGGCAATCAGCCCCAGCATTTT. The chain recombines TRBV5-1 with TRBJ1-5, with a tentative D call TRBD1 (6 bases). Trimming took off 0 bases at V and 2 bases at J, with 9 bases between the two ends. Germline V gene data show CDR1 as SGHRS and CDR2 as YFSETQ. The CDR3 spans 15 residues.

The chain carries TRBV5-1 and TRBJ1-4; D is possibly TRBD1 (5 bases). CDR1 and CDR2 from the germline V gene are SGHRS and YFSETQ. This CDR3 region has 16 residues. Trimming took 0 bases from V and 1 from J, leaving 10 bases between them. The CDR3 here is CASSLDGTGTNEKLFF. CDR3 DNA sequence: TGCGCCAGCAGCTTGGACGGAACAGGAACTAATGAAAAACTGTTTTTT.

This clone was observed a few times. The rearrangement links TRBV19 to TRBJ2-3, with 16 bases lining up with TRBD2. Germline CDR1 and CDR2: LNHDA and SQIVND (reference sequence). Trimming took 3 bases from V and 3 from J; bases not matched to a gene: 3. The CDR3 is 17 residues long. Here the CDR3 DNA reads TGTGCCAGTAGTATGGGACTAGCGGGAGGGCGGACAGATACGCAGTATTTT. This codes for CASSMGLAGGRTDTQYF.

The chain carries TRBV7-6 and TRBJ1-1, with D maybe TRBD1 (6 bases). V was cut by 3 bases and J by 0 bases, with 14 bases left in between. The CDR3 runs to 16 residues. The V gene's germline CDR1 is SGHVS and CDR2 FNYEAQ. The CDR3 region has the DNA TGTGCCAGCAGCTTCGGGTGGGGGCAGATGAACACTGAAGCTTTCTTT. Protein product: CASSFGWGQMNTEAFF.

V is TRBV9 and J is TRBJ2-1, with TRBD1 as a possible D gene (5 bases). CDR3 length: 14 amino acids. Germline CDR1 reads SGDLS; CDR2 reads YYNGEE. Trimming removed 4 bases at V and 6 bases at J, with 14 bases between. Here the CDR3 DNA reads TGTGCCAGCAGCCCAGATCAAGGGGTCAATGAGCAGTTCTTC. Its translation is CASSPDQGVNEQFF.